The rows below give T cell receptor beta chains drawn from one sample of a study of OX40 agonist ivuxolimab in advanced cancers. Sequencing used immunoSEQ multiplex PCR; TCRdb keeps in-frame clones, though not all of them. The sample contains about 20,000 clones, more than 65% of which appear only once. Here the sequenced sample was CD4+ or CD8+ T cells sorted from blood, taken in a trial of the OX40 agonist ivuxolimab. Source of these receptors: an adult with an advanced solid tumor such as melanoma, head and neck, liver or kidney cancer. CDR3s include the opening cysteine and the closing phenylalanine or tryptophan. A D gene is named only where the DNA matches it firmly. Size is stated for part of the rows, as once, few or many counts, or as a class when the clone is expanded.

clone_size: NA
j_call: TRBJ1-2
v_call: TRBV19
d_call: NA
cdr3_aa: CASSINLRGGGYTF
cdr3_nt: TGTGCCAGTAGTATAAACCTTCGGGGTGGCGGCTACACCTTC

clone_size: NA
j_call: TRBJ1-5
v_call: TRBV27
d_call: TRBD1
cdr3_aa: CASSPRQGNQPQHF
cdr3_nt: TGTGCCAGCAGTCCCCGACAGGGGAATCAGCCCCAGCATTTT

clone_size: NA
j_call: TRBJ1-6
v_call: TRBV6-1
d_call: NA
cdr3_aa: CASSGADYNSPLHF
cdr3_nt: TGTGCCAGCAGTGGGGCAGACTATAATTCACCCCTCCACTTT

clone_size: few
j_call: TRBJ2-1
v_call: TRBV6-5
d_call: NA
cdr3_aa: CASSEDQNNEQFF
cdr3_nt: TGTGCCAGCAGTGAGGATCAAAACAATGAGCAGTTCTTC

clone_size: medium-sized
j_call: TRBJ1-5
v_call: TRBV27
d_call: NA
cdr3_aa: CASSRNQPQHF
cdr3_nt: TGTGCCAGCAGCCGCAATCAGCCCCAGCATTTT

clone_size: NA
j_call: TRBJ2-3
v_call: TRBV27
d_call: TRBD2
cdr3_aa: CASSNSGRHTDTQYF
cdr3_nt: TGTGCCAGCAGCAATAGCGGGAGGCACACAGATACGCAGTATTTT

clone_size: NA
j_call: TRBJ1-4
v_call: TRBV7-9
d_call: TRBD1
cdr3_aa: CASSPDRANEKLFF
cdr3_nt: TGTGCCAGCAGCCCTGACAGGGCGAACGAAAAACTGTTTTTT

clone_size: NA
j_call: TRBJ2-7
v_call: TRBV5-5
d_call: TRBD1
cdr3_aa: CASSFGTGAYEQYF
cdr3_nt: TGTGCCAGCAGCTTCGGGACAGGGGCCTACGAGCAGTACTTC

clone_size: NA
j_call: TRBJ2-5
v_call: TRBV6-5
d_call: NA
cdr3_aa: CASSYSGSQETQYF
cdr3_nt: TGTGCCAGCAGTTACTCTGGTTCCCAAGAGACCCAGTACTTC

clone_size: NA
j_call: TRBJ2-7
v_call: TRBV29-1
d_call: TRBD2
cdr3_aa: CSVFTSGEQYF
cdr3_nt: TGCAGCGTCTTTACTAGCGGCGAGCAGTACTTC

clone_size: NA
j_call: TRBJ1-1
v_call: TRBV9
d_call: NA
cdr3_aa: CASSVDEVTEAFF
cdr3_nt: TGTGCCAGCAGCGTAGATGAGGTCACTGAAGCTTTCTTT

clone_size: NA
j_call: TRBJ2-2
v_call: TRBV7-2
d_call: TRBD1
cdr3_aa: CASRETGVNTGELFF
cdr3_nt: TGTGCCAGCAGAGAGACAGGGGTTAACACCGGGGAGCTGTTTTTT

clone_size: NA
j_call: TRBJ2-3
v_call: TRBV5-4
d_call: TRBD1
cdr3_aa: CASSPRDREGDTQYF
cdr3_nt: TGCGCCAGCAGCCCCCGAGACAGGGAAGGGGATACGCAGTATTTT

clone_size: once
j_call: TRBJ1-4
v_call: TRBV18
d_call: NA
cdr3_aa: CASSPPLRQNEKLFF
cdr3_nt: TGTGCCAGCTCACCACCGTTAAGACAGAATGAAAAACTGTTTTTT

clone_size: NA
j_call: TRBJ2-3
v_call: TRBV7-8
d_call: TRBD1
cdr3_aa: CASSLPLAGGADTQYF
cdr3_nt: TGTGCCAGCAGCTTACCTCTGGCAGGGGGCGCGGATACGCAGTATTTT

clone_size: few
j_call: TRBJ2-2
v_call: TRBV29-1
d_call: NA
cdr3_aa: CSVEVWTGELFF
cdr3_nt: TGCAGCGTTGAAGTGTGGACCGGGGAGCTGTTTTTT

clone_size: NA
j_call: TRBJ1-1
v_call: TRBV5-8
d_call: TRBD1
cdr3_aa: CASSPWTGVTEAFF
cdr3_nt: TGTGCCAGCAGCCCATGGACAGGGGTAACTGAAGCTTTCTTT

clone_size: NA
j_call: TRBJ2-7
v_call: TRBV29-1
d_call: NA
cdr3_aa: CSVEDGTHEQYF
cdr3_nt: TGCAGCGTTGAAGACGGGACCCACGAGCAGTACTTC

clone_size: NA
j_call: TRBJ1-5
v_call: TRBV28
d_call: NA
cdr3_aa: CASSAPGGGQPQHF
cdr3_nt: TGTGCCAGCAGCGCCCCGGGGGGGGGTCAGCCCCAGCATTTT

clone_size: few
j_call: TRBJ1-1
v_call: TRBV4-3
d_call: NA
cdr3_aa: CASSQDASWNTEAFF
cdr3_nt: TGCGCCAGCAGCCAAGATGCTTCCTGGAACACTGAAGCTTTCTTT

clone_size: NA
j_call: TRBJ2-7
v_call: TRBV13
d_call: TRBD2
cdr3_aa: CASSLTLGLASYEQYF
cdr3_nt: TGTGCCAGCAGCTTAACACTCGGACTAGCGTCCTACGAGCAGTACTTC

clone_size: NA
j_call: TRBJ1-5
v_call: TRBV2
d_call: TRBD1
cdr3_aa: CASSDGQGQPQHF
cdr3_nt: TGTGCCAGCAGTGACGGACAGGGCCAGCCCCAGCATTTT

clone_size: NA
j_call: TRBJ1-2
v_call: TRBV6-5
d_call: NA
cdr3_aa: CASSYGEAATNYGYTF
cdr3_nt: TGTGCCAGCAGTTACGGGGAGGCAGCGACTAACTATGGCTACACCTTC

clone_size: few
j_call: TRBJ2-7
v_call: TRBV4-3
d_call: NA
cdr3_aa: CASSQDHRQYF
cdr3_nt: TGCGCCAGCAGCCAAGACCACAGACAGTACTTC

clone_size: once
j_call: TRBJ1-1
v_call: TRBV28
d_call: NA
cdr3_aa: CASSLGNTEAFF
cdr3_nt: TGTGCCAGCAGTTTAGGGAACACTGAAGCTTTCTTT

clone_size: NA
j_call: TRBJ2-5
v_call: TRBV7-6
d_call: NA
cdr3_aa: CASSLLETQYF
cdr3_nt: TGTGCCAGCAGCTTATTAGAGACCCAGTACTTC

clone_size: few
j_call: TRBJ2-7
v_call: TRBV5-8
d_call: TRBD2
cdr3_aa: CASSQEVAGAYEQYF
cdr3_nt: TGTGCCAGCAGCCAAGAAGTAGCGGGGGCCTACGAGCAGTACTTC

clone_size: few
j_call: TRBJ2-3
v_call: TRBV19
d_call: NA
cdr3_aa: CASSMAGAPGDTQYF
cdr3_nt: TGTGCCAGTAGTATGGCCGGGGCGCCCGGGGATACGCAGTATTTT

clone_size: NA
j_call: TRBJ1-5
v_call: TRBV10-3
d_call: NA
cdr3_aa: CAISESPGDQPQHF
cdr3_nt: TGTGCCATCAGTGAGTCCCCCGGGGATCAGCCCCAGCATTTT

clone_size: NA
j_call: TRBJ2-1
v_call: TRBV27
d_call: NA
cdr3_aa: CASSSLGNEQFF
cdr3_nt: TGTGCCAGCAGTTCGCTAGGAAATGAGCAGTTCTTC

clone_size: NA
j_call: TRBJ2-7
v_call: TRBV28
d_call: TRBD1
cdr3_aa: CASRRQGAGEQYF
cdr3_nt: TGTGCCAGCCGCCGGCAGGGGGCGGGCGAGCAGTACTTC

clone_size: NA
j_call: TRBJ2-5
v_call: TRBV6-6
d_call: TRBD1
cdr3_aa: CASTLQGAQETQYF
cdr3_nt: TGTGCCAGCACGCTACAGGGGGCCCAAGAGACCCAGTACTTC

clone_size: NA
j_call: TRBJ2-7
v_call: TRBV6-9
d_call: TRBD1
cdr3_aa: CASSPSGTGNYEQYF
cdr3_nt: TGTGCCAGCAGTCCCTCCGGGACAGGTAACTACGAGCAGTACTTC

clone_size: NA
j_call: TRBJ2-2
v_call: TRBV9
d_call: TRBD2
cdr3_aa: CASSSTSGRSGELFF
cdr3_nt: TGTGCCAGCAGCTCGACTAGCGGGAGGTCCGGGGAGCTGTTTTTT

clone_size: NA
j_call: TRBJ2-7
v_call: TRBV7-2
d_call: TRBD1
cdr3_aa: CASSSGTGYEQYF
cdr3_nt: TGTGCCAGCAGCTCCGGGACAGGGTACGAGCAGTACTTC

clone_size: NA
j_call: TRBJ2-7
v_call: TRBV20-1
d_call: NA
cdr3_aa: CSASAALDQYF
cdr3_nt: TGCAGTGCCTCGGCAGCTCTGGACCAGTACTTC

clone_size: NA
j_call: TRBJ2-7
v_call: TRBV7-9
d_call: TRBD2
cdr3_aa: CASSRVAGTFYEQYF
cdr3_nt: TGTGCCAGCAGCCGGGTAGCGGGAACCTTCTACGAGCAGTACTTC

clone_size: NA
j_call: TRBJ2-7
v_call: TRBV28
d_call: NA
cdr3_aa: CASRTLGEEQYF
cdr3_nt: TGTGCCAGCAGGACCTTGGGCGAAGAGCAGTACTTC

clone_size: once
j_call: TRBJ2-5
v_call: TRBV7-9
d_call: TRBD1
cdr3_aa: CASSPRTGGETQYF
cdr3_nt: TGTGCCAGCAGCCCCCGGACAGGGGGGGAGACCCAGTACTTC

clone_size: NA
j_call: TRBJ2-3
v_call: TRBV5-4
d_call: NA
cdr3_aa: CASSPSTDTQYF
cdr3_nt: TGTGCCAGCAGCCCTAGCACAGATACGCAGTATTTT

clone_size: NA
j_call: TRBJ2-7
v_call: TRBV28
d_call: NA
cdr3_aa: CASSRGVTGLSYEQYF
cdr3_nt: TGTGCCAGCAGCCGCGGGGTGACGGGGCTGTCTTACGAGCAGTACTTC

clone_size: NA
j_call: TRBJ2-1
v_call: TRBV6-5
d_call: NA
cdr3_aa: CASSTSPYNEQFF
cdr3_nt: TGTGCCAGTAGCACTTCCCCCTACAATGAGCAGTTCTTC

clone_size: NA
j_call: TRBJ1-1
v_call: TRBV5-5
d_call: NA
cdr3_aa: CASSLDVEAFF
cdr3_nt: TGTGCCAGCAGCTTGGATGTAGAAGCTTTCTTT

clone_size: NA
j_call: TRBJ2-5
v_call: TRBV5-3
d_call: NA
cdr3_aa: CARSGGDRLWGDKETQYF
cdr3_nt: TGTGCCAGAAGCGGGGGGGACAGGCTTTGGGGAGACAAAGAGACCCAGTACTTC

clone_size: NA
j_call: TRBJ2-2
v_call: TRBV19
d_call: TRBD2
cdr3_aa: CASSIGGAGELFF
cdr3_nt: TGTGCCAGTAGTATTGGGGGGGCCGGGGAGCTGTTTTTT

clone_size: NA
j_call: TRBJ1-3
v_call: TRBV5-4
d_call: NA
cdr3_aa: CASSSGIPGNTIYF
cdr3_nt: TGTGCCAGCAGCTCAGGGATCCCTGGAAACACCATATATTTT

clone_size: NA
j_call: TRBJ1-1
v_call: TRBV7-9
d_call: NA
cdr3_aa: CASSTGGLNTEAFF
cdr3_nt: TGTGCCAGCAGTACTGGGGGCTTGAACACTGAAGCTTTCTTT

clone_size: once
j_call: TRBJ2-1
v_call: TRBV7-9
d_call: NA
cdr3_aa: CASSMIPGANEQFF
cdr3_nt: TGTGCCAGCAGCATGATCCCGGGGGCCAATGAGCAGTTCTTC